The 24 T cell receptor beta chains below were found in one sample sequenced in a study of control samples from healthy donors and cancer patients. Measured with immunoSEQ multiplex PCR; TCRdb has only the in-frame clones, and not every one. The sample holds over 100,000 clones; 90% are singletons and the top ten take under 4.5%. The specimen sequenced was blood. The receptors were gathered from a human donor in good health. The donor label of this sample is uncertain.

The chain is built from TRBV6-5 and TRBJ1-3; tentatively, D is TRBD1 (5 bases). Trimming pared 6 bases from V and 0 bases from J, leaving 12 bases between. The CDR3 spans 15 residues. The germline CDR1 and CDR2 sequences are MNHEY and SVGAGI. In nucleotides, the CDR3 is TGTGCCAGCAGATCCGGACACTACTCTGGAAACACCATATATTTT. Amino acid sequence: CASRSGHYSGNTIYF.

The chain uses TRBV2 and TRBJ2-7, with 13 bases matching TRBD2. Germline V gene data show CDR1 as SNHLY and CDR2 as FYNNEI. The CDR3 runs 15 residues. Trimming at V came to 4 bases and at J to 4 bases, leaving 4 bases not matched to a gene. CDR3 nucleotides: TGTGCCAGCAGTGTCACTAGCGGGGGGGCGTACGAGCAGTACTTC. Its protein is CASSVTSGGAYEQYF.

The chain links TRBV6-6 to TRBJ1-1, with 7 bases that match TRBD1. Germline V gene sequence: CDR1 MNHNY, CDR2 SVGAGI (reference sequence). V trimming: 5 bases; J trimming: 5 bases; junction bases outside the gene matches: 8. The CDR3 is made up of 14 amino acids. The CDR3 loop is CASSPIAGGTEAFF. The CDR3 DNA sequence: TGTGCCAGCAGTCCTATCGCAGGGGGGACTGAAGCTTTCTTT.

This CDR3 reads CASSRDQLTDTQYF. CDR3 coding DNA: TGCGCCAGCAGCCGGGACCAACTCACAGATACGCAGTATTTT. The chain has TRBV5-1 and TRBJ2-3; the D call may be TRBD1 or TRBD2 (5 bases each). This CDR3 comprises 14 residues. Trimming took off 4 bases at V and 2 bases at J, with 11 bases between the two ends. CDR1 and CDR2 from the germline V gene are SGHRS and YFSETQ.

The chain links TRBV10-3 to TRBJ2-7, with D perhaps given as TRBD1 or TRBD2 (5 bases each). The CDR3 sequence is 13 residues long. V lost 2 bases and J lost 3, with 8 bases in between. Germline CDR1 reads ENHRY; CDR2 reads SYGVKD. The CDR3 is CAISESGGYEQYF. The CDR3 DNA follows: TGTGCCATCAGTGAGAGTGGGGGCTACGAGCAGTACTTC.

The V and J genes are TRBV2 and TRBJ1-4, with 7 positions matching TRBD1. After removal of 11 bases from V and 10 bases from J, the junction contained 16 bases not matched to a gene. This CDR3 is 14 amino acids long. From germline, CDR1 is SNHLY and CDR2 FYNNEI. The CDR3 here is CAGLKQGTVGKLFF. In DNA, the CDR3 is TGTGCCGGGTTAAAACAGGGGACAGTGGGAAAACTGTTTTTT.

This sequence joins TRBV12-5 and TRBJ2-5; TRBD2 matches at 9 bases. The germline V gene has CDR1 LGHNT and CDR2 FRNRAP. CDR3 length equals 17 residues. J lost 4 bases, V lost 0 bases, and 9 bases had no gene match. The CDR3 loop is CASGLVRGGGASETQYF. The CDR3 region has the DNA TGTGCTAGTGGTTTGGTACGCGGCGGGGGGGCCTCAGAGACCCAGTACTTC.

In DNA form, the CDR3 reads TGTGCCAGCAGTTTGGACTACCGACCGATTGCCTACAATGAGCAGTTCTTC. It yields the protein CASSLDYRPIAYNEQFF. This chain joins TRBV27 and TRBJ2-1; D may be TRBD2 (6 bases). The CDR3 consists of 17 residues. Trimming removed 3 bases at V and 2 bases at J, with 17 bases between. Per the germline V gene, CDR1 is MNHEY and CDR2 is SMNVEV (reference sequence).

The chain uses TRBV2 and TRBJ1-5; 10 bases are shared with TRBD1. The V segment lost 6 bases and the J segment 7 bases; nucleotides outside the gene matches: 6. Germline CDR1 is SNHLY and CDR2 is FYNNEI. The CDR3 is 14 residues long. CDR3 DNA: TGTGCCAGCAGGGGGACAGGGGTTGGGCAGCCCCAGCATTTT. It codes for CASRGTGVGQPQHF.

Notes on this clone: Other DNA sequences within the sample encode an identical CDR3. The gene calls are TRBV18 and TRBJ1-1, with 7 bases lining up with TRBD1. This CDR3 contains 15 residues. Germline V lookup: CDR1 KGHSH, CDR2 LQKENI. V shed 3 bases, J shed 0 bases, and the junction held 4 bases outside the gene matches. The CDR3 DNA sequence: TGTGCCAGCTCACCGACGACAGGGATGAACACTGAAGCTTTCTTT. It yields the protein CASSPTTGMNTEAFF. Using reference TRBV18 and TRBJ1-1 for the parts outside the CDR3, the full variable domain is NAGVMQNPRHLVRRRGQEARLRCSPMKGHSHVYWYRQLPEEGLKFMVYLQKENIIDESGMPKERFSAEFPKEGPSILRIQQVVRGDSAAYFCASSPTTGMNTEAFFGQGTRLTVV.

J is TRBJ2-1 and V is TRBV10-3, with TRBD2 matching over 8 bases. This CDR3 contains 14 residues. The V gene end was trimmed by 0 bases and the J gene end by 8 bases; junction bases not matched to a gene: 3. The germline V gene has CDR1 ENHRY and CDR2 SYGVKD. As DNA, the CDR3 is TGTGCCATCAGTGAGTCAACACTAGCGGATGAGCAGTTCTTC. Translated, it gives CAISESTLADEQFF.

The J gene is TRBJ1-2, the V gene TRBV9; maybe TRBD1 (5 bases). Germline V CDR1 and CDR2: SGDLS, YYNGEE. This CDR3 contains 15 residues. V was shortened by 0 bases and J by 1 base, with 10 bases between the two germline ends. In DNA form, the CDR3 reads TGTGCCAGCAGCGTAGCGGGGGGGAATAACTATGGCTACACCTTC. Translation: CASSVAGGNNYGYTF.

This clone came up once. The CDR3, as DNA: TGTGCCAGCACGGACAGGTCGCTTCTTTCACCCCTCCACTTT. It yields the protein CASTDRSLLSPLHF. V and J are TRBV19 and TRBJ1-6, with 7 nucleotides matching TRBD1. CDR3 size: 14 residues. The V gene's germline CDR1 is LNHDA and CDR2 SQIVND (reference sequence). V was clipped by 9 bases and J by 9 bases; unmatched bases: 11.

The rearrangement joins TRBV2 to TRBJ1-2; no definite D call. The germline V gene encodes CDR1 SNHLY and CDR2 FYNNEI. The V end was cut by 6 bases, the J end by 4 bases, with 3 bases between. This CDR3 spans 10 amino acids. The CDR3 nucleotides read TGTGCCAGCAGGGCCTATGGCTACACCTTC. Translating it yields CASRAYGYTF.

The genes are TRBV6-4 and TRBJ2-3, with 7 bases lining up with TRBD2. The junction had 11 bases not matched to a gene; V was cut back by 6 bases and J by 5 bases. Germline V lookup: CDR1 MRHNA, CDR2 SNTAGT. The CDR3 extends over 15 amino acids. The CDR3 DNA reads TGTGCCAGCAGCCCCCTAATGGGGGGGGGAGATACGCAGTATTTT. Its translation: CASSPLMGGGDTQYF.

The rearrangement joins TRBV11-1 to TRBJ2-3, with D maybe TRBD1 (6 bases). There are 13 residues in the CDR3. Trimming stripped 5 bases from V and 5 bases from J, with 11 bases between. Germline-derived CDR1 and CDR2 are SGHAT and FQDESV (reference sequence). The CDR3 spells CASSPYRVDTQYF. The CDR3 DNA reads TGTGCCAGCAGCCCCTACAGGGTAGATACGCAGTATTTT. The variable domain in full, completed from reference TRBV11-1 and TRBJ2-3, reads EAEVAQSPRYKITEKSQAVAFWCDPISGHATLYWYRQILGQGPELLVQFQDESVVDDSQLPKDRFSAERLKGVDSTLKIQPAELGDSAMYLCASSPYRVDTQYFGPGTRLTVL.

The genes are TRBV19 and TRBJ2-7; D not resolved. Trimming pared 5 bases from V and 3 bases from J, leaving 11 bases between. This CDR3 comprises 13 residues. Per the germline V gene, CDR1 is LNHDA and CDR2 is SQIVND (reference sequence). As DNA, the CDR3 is TGTGCCAGTAGTGTTGGAGTCCTCTACGAGCAGTACGTC. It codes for CASSVGVLYEQYV.

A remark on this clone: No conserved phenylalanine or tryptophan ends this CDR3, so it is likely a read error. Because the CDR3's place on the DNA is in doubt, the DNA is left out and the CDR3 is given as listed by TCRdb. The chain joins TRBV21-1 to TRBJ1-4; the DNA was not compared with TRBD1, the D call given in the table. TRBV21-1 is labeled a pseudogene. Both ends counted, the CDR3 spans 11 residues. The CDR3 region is CASSMARQGVL.

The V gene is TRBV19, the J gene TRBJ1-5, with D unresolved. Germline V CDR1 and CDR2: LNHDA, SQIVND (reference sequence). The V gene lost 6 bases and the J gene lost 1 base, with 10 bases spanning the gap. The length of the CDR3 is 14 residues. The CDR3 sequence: CASSPRESNQPQHF. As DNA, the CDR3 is TGTGCCAGTAGCCCCCGGGAAAGCAATCAGCCCCAGCATTTT.

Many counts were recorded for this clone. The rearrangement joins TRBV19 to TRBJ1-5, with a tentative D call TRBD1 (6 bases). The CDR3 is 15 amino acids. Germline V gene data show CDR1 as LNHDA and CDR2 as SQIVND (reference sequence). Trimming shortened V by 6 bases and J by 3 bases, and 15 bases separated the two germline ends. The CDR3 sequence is CASSVVTGINQPQHF. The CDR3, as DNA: TGTGCCAGTAGCGTGGTGACAGGCATCAATCAGCCCCAGCATTTT.

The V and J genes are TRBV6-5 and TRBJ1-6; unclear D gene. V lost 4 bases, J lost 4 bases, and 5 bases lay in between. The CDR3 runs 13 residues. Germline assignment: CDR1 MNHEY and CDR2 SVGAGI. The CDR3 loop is CASSLGYNSPLHF. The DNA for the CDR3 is TGTGCCAGCAGTTTAGGGTATAATTCACCCCTCCACTTT.

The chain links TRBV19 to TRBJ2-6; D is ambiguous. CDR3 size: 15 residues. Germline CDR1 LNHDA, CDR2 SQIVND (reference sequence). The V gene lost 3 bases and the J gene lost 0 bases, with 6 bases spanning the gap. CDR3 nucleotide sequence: TGTGCCAGTAGTATGCGCGACTCTGGGGCCAACGTCCTGACTTTC. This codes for CASSMRDSGANVLTF.

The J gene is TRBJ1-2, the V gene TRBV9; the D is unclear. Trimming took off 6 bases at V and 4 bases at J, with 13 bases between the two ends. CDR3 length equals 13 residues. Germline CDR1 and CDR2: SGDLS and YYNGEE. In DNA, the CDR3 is TGTGCCAGCACCCAAGACCCCGGCTATGGCTACACCTTC. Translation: CASTQDPGYGYTF.

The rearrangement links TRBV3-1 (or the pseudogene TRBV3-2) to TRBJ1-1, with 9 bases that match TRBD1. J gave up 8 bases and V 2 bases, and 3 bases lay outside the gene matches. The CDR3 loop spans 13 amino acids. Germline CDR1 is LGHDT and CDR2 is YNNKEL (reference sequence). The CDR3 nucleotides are TGTGCCAGCAGCCAACCAGGACAGGGGGAAGCTTTCTTT. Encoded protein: CASSQPGQGEAFF.